This T cell receptor (beta chain) derives from a study of T cells after yellow fever vaccination. The CDR3 loop spans 17 amino acids. V trimming: 6 bases; J trimming: 5 bases; junction bases outside the gene matches: 12. Using its own MiXCR run on the 5' RACE reads, TCRdb lists one record per CDR3 protein. The table has roughly 150,000 distinct CDR3 sequences, more than 6.5% seen once. Many counts were recorded for this clonotype. This clonotype originated in a man in his thirties or forties who received the YFV17D yellow fever vaccine. The source material was CD4+ T cells sorted from PBMCs, sampled 10 days after the yellow fever booster vaccination. The chain carries TRBV12-3 or TRBV12-4 and TRBJ2-7; 14 bases map to TRBD2. CDR3 in amino acids: CASSRWLGLAGDNEQYF. The CDR3 nucleotides are TGTGCCAGCAGCCGTTGGTTGGGACTAGCGGGAGACAACGAGCAGTACTTC.